This T cell receptor (beta chain) originates from a study of early T cells in non-severe SARS-CoV-2 infection. Study at large: Sequencing targeted bulk RNA from unsorted whole blood, leaving chains unpaired.

Unique molecular identifiers (one per individual cDNA molecule) were attached. Via MiXCR, TCRdb re-called the 5' RACE reads, giving one row per CDR3 protein. The sample carries 70,000 to 90,000 distinct CDR3 sequences, about 15% recorded once. Germline V gene lookup returns CDR1 MDHEN and CDR2 SYDVKM. The V gene lost 6 bases and the J gene lost 6 bases, with 18 bases spanning the gap. The CDR3 loop spans 15 amino acids. This clonotype has only a few counts. Its antigen is currently unknown. Study-level points and caveats: Comparison of clonotypes with VDJdb favored anti-spike CD8 responses while missing private and CD4 specificities.

This chain connects TRBV28 to TRBJ2-1, with D perhaps TRBD1 or TRBD2 (6 bases each). Sequencing was carried out using whole blood. The origin of this receptor is an adult who was a healthcare worker with PCR-confirmed SARS-CoV-2 infection or an uninfected control (not recorded which). The CDR3 region is CASRGGTSVRNEQFF. The DNA for the CDR3 is TGTGCCAGCAGAGGCGGGACATCGGTTCGCAATGAGCAGTTCTTC.